The 5 T cell receptor beta chains listed next were all sequenced from one sample in a study of multiple sclerosis patients with progressive multifocal leukoencephalopathy. The time point: 12 to 13 months of natalizumab therapy. Repertoires were generated with immunoSEQ multiplex PCR, while TCRdb's copy carries only in-frame clones and drops some. The table has about 25,000 clones, around 90% seen once. Sequenced material: PBMCs, taken from a patient treated with natalizumab. Receptors originate from a man aged 30-40 years with multiple sclerosis.

The V and J genes are TRBV7-6 and TRBJ2-2; TRBD2 is a possible D gene (5 bases). This CDR3 region has 18 residues. Germline V gene data show CDR1 as SGHVS and CDR2 as FNYEAQ. The ends were cut back, 1 base at V and 8 bases at J, with 23 bases in the middle. The CDR3, as DNA: TGTGCCAGCAGCTTAGAGTATCGGCGGCGGGTCCAGTGGGGGGAGCTGTTTTTT. Its protein product is CASSLEYRRRVQWGELFF. The variable domain in full, with the rest retrieved from reference TRBV7-6 and TRBJ2-2, is GAGVSQSPRYKVTKRGQDVALRCDPISGHVSLYWYRQALGQGPEFLTYFNYEAQQDKSGLPNDRFSAERPEGSISTLTIQRTEQRDSAMYRCASSLEYRRRVQWGELFFGEGSRLTVL.

The V gene is TRBV7-8, the J gene TRBJ1-2; unclear D gene. Trimming left V 1 base short and J 4 bases short, with 16 bases between. The length of the CDR3 is 16 residues. Germline V gene data show CDR1 as SGHVS and CDR2 as FQNEAQ. The chain's CDR3 is CASSLEGGSPLYGYTF. DNA of the CDR3: TGTGCCAGCAGCTTAGAGGGAGGATCCCCCCTCTATGGCTACACCTTC. The variable domain in full, with the rest retrieved from reference TRBV7-8 and TRBJ1-2, is GAGVSQSPRYKVAKRGQDVALRCDPISGHVSLFWYQQALGQGPEFLTYFQNEAQLDKSGLPSDRFFAERPEGSVSTLKIQRTQQEDSAVYLCASSLEGGSPLYGYTFGSGTRLTVV.

This clone was picked up one time. The CDR3 reads CASSLERSGQGTEAFF. CDR3 coding DNA: TGCGCCAGCAGCTTGGAACGGTCAGGGCAAGGCACTGAAGCTTTCTTT. This rearrangement joins TRBV5-1 to TRBJ1-1, with D possibly matching TRBD1 (5 bases). Germline CDR1 and CDR2: SGHRS and YFSETQ. The CDR3 runs to 16 residues. V dropped 0 bases and J dropped 4 bases, with 16 bases sitting between them. The full variable domain, rest sourced from reference TRBV5-1 and TRBJ1-1, is KAGVTQTPRYLIKTRGQQVTLSCSPISGHRSVSWYQQTPGQGLQFLFEYFSETQRNKGNFPGRFSGRQFSNSRSEMNVSTLELGDSALYLCASSLERSGQGTEAFFGQGTRLTVV.

The chain links TRBV30 to TRBJ2-7, with D unclear. The CDR3 spans 13 residues. Germline CDR1 GTSNPN, CDR2 SVGIG (reference sequence). Trimming took 4 bases from V and 3 from J, leaving 13 bases between them. CDR3 nucleotide sequence: TGTGCCTGGAAGTTTAAGGACGGCTACGAGCAGTACGTC. Its translation is CAWKFKDGYEQYV.

The chain couples TRBV11-2 to TRBJ2-1; D not certain. The ends were cut back, 1 base at V and 3 bases at J, with 1 base in the middle. This CDR3 spans 12 amino acids. Germline CDR1 and CDR2: SGHAT and FQNNGV. The DNA of the CDR3 is TGTGCCAGCAGCTTAGGCTACAATGAGCAGTTCTTC. This translates into CASSLGYNEQFF.